Listed below are T cell receptor beta chains from one sample, sequenced in a study of identical twins. TCRdb recomputed calls from the 5' RACE reads with MiXCR, one row per CDR3 protein. The table shows 1.5 million to 2 million distinct CDR3 sequences, with 25% to 35% occurring only once. Sequencing input: cord blood. All receptors derive from a newborn girl in good health. The CDR3 runs from the conserved cysteine through the conserved F or W. The D gene is left open where the match is weak. Only some rows state a clone size, as once, few, many or a class for expanded clones.

j_gene | v_gene | abundance | d_gene | CDR3nt | CDR3aa
TRBJ2-4 | TRBV27 | - | TRBD1 | TGTGCCAGCAGTTTCGGACAGGGAAACATTCAGTACTTC | CASSFGQGNIQYF
TRBJ2-1 | TRBV9 | - | TRBD2 | TGTGCCAGCAGCGGTGGAGGGAGGGCCGCCTACAATGAGCAGTTCTTC | CASSGGGRAAYNEQFF
TRBJ2-3 | TRBV3-1 | few | - | TGTGCCAGCAGCCAAGGCAGAACAGGTACGAGCACAGATACGCAGTATTTT | CASSQGRTGTSTDTQYF
TRBJ2-5 | TRBV3-1 | - | - | TGTGCCAGCAGCCAAGTGCGCCAGAGCCTATGGTACCAAGAGACCCAGTACTTC | CASSQVRQSLWYQETQYF
TRBJ2-3 | TRBV24-1 | few | TRBD2 | TGTGCCACAGGAAAGGGGACTAGCGGGAGGGTAACGCAGTATTTT | CATGKGTSGRVTQYF
TRBJ1-1 | TRBV29-1 | few | TRBD1 | TGCAGCGTTGACGGGACAGCGCCGAACACTGAAGCTTTCTTT | CSVDGTAPNTEAFF
TRBJ1-1 | TRBV7-9 | once | - | TGTGCCAGCAGCCCCCAGGGAGGTGAAGCTTTCTTT | CASSPQGGEAFF
TRBJ1-6 | TRBV15 | once | - | TGTGCCACCAGCTTTGGGAATTCACCCCTCCACTTT | CATSFGNSPLHF
TRBJ2-7 | TRBV27 | many | - | TGTGCCAGCGCCTCCGGCTCCTACGAGCAGTACTTC | CASASGSYEQYF
TRBJ1-5 | TRBV14 | few | - | TGTGCCAGCAGCCAAGGCGGCAGCCTTAATCAGCCCCAGCATTTT | CASSQGGSLNQPQHF
TRBJ2-1 | TRBV3-1 | - | - | TGTGCCAGCAGCCAATTCCGCGCCCGCTCCTACAATGAGCAGTTCTTC | CASSQFRARSYNEQFF
TRBJ2-3 | TRBV7-2 | many | - | TGTGCCAGCAGCTTAGTAGGGAACACAGATACGCAGTATTTT | CASSLVGNTDTQYF
TRBJ2-5 | TRBV27 | - | - | TGTGCCAGCGCGGGGACGTACCAAGAGACCCAGTACTTC | CASAGTYQETQYF
TRBJ1-1 | TRBV6-5 | once | - | TGTGCCAGCAGTTACTCTCGAAATGGGAACACTGAAGCTTTCTTT | CASSYSRNGNTEAFF
TRBJ2-3 | TRBV18 | - | - | TGTGCCAGCTCGAAGGACAAGGGATTAGATACGCAGTATTTT | CASSKDKGLDTQYF
TRBJ1-1 | TRBV28 | - | - | TGTGCCAGCAGTTTATTGGGAGGGACTGGGGACACTGAAGCTTTCTTT | CASSLLGGTGDTEAFF
TRBJ1-2 | TRBV20-1 | - | - | TGCAGTGCTAGGGTGGGGGGTAAGAGCTACACCTTC | CSARVGGKSYTF
TRBJ1-1 | TRBV12-5 | once | - | TGTGCTAGTGGTTTGGTGATCAGGGGCATGAACACTGAAGCTTTCTTT | CASGLVIRGMNTEAFF
TRBJ1-2 | TRBV6-1 | - | - | TGTGCCAGCAGGAGATCAAGGGTCGGCTATGGCTACACCTTC | CASRRSRVGYGYTF
TRBJ2-3 | TRBV11-2 | - | - | TGTGCCAGCAGCTCGAACGGAGTCACAGATACGCAGTATTTT | CASSSNGVTDTQYF
TRBJ2-3 | TRBV7-2 | - | - | TGTGCCGGCAGCTCCGCCCCAGATACGCAGTATTTT | CAGSSAPDTQYF
TRBJ1-1 | TRBV12-3/TRBV12-4 | few | - | TGTGCCAGCAGTTTTACCGGGCGTCCCACTGAAGCTTTCTTT | CASSFTGRPTEAFF
TRBJ1-2 | TRBV6-1 | - | - | TGTGCCAGCAGTGGGGACCGTAACTATGGCTACACCTTC | CASSGDRNYGYTF
TRBJ2-3 | TRBV7-2 | few | - | TGTGCCAGCAGCTTCCAGACTATCACAGATACGCAGTATTTT | CASSFQTITDTQYF
TRBJ2-5 | TRBV20-1 | - | TRBD2 | TGCAGTGCTAGAGACTCCCTAGCGGGGGGGCGGAAAGAGCAGTACTTC | CSARDSLAGGRKEQYF
TRBJ2-7 | TRBV7-2 | few | TRBD2 | TGTGCCAGCAGCTTAGATCTAGCGGTATACGAGCAGTACTTC | CASSLDLAVYEQYF
TRBJ2-5 | TRBV25-1 | - | - | TGTGCCAGCAGCCCGGGATCCTACAATGAGCAGTACTTC | CASSPGSYNEQYF
TRBJ2-3 | TRBV9 | few | TRBD2 | TGTGCCAGCAGCGAGACTAGCGGGAGCTACACAGATACGCAGTATTTT | CASSETSGSYTDTQYF
TRBJ2-7 | TRBV7-2 | few | TRBD1 | TGTGCCAGCAGCTTAGTCCGGAAACAGGGGTTCAACGAGCAGTACTTC | CASSLVRKQGFNEQYF